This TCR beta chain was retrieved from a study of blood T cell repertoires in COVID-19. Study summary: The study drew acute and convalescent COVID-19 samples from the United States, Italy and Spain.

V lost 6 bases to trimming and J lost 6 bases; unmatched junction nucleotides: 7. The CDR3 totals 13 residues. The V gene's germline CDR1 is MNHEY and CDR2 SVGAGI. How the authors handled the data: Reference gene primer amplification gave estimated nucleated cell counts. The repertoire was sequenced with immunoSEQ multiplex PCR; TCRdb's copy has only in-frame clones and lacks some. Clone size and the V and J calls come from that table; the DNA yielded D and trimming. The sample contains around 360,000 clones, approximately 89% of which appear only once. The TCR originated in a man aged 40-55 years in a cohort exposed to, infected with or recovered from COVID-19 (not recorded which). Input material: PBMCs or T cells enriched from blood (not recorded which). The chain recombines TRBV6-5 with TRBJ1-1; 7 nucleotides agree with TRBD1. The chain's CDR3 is CASRSTGTSEAFF. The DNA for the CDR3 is TGTGCCAGCAGGTCGACAGGGACCTCTGAAGCTTTCTTT.